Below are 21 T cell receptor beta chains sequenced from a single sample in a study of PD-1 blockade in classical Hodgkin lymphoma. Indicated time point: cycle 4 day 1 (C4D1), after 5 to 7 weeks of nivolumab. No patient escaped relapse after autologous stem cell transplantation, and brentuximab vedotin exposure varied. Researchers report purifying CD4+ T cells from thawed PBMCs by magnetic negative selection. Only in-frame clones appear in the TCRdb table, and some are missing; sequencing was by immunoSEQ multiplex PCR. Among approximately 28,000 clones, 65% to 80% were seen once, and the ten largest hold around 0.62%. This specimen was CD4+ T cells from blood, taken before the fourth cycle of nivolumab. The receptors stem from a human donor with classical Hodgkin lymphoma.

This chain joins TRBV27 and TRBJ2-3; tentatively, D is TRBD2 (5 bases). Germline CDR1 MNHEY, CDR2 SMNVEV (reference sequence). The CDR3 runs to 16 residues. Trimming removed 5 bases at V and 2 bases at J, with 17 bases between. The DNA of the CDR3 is TGTGCCAGCAGTCCCTATGGGCTAGCAGACACAGATACGCAGTATTTT. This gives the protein CASSPYGLADTDTQYF.

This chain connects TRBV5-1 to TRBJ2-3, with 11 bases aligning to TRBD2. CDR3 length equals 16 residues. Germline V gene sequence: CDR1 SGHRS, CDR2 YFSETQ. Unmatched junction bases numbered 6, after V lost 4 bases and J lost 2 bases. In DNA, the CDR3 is TGCGCCAGCAGCCCCCAACTAGCGGGGGACACAGATACGCAGTATTTT. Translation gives CASSPQLAGDTDTQYF.

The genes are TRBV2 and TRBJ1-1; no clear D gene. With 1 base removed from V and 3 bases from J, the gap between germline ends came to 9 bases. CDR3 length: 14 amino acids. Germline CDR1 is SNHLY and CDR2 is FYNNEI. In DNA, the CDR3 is TGTGCCAGCAGTGAAGGGCAGGTCTACACTGAAGCTTTCTTT. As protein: CASSEGQVYTEAFF. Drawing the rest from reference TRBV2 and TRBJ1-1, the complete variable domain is EPEVTQTPSHQVTQMGQEVILRCVPISNHLYFYWYRQILGQKVEFLVSFYNNEISEKSEIFDDQFSVERPDGSNFTLKIRSTKLEDSAMYFCASSEGQVYTEAFFGQGTRLTVV.

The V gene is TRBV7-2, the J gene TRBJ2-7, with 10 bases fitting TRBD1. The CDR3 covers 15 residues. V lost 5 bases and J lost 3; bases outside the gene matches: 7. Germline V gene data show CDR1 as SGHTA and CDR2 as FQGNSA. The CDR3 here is CASSQGQGGFYEQYF. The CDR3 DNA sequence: TGTGCCAGCAGCCAAGGACAGGGGGGTTTCTACGAGCAGTACTTC.

For the CDR3, the DNA is TGTGCCTACGACGAGGGGGAGACCCAGTACTTC. Its protein is CAYDEGETQYF. The chain recombines TRBV30 with TRBJ2-5; D could derive from TRBD1 or TRBD2 (5 bases each). V was pared by 7 bases and J by 5 bases, with 11 bases between. Per the germline V gene, CDR1 is GTSNPN and CDR2 is SVGIG (reference sequence). The CDR3 is made up of 11 amino acids.

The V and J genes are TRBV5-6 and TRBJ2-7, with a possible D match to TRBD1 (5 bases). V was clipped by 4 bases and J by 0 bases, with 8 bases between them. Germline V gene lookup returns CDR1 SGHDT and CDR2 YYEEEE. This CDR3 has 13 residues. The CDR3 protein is CASSLDISYEQYF. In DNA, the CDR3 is TGTGCCAGCAGCCTGGACATCTCCTACGAGCAGTACTTC. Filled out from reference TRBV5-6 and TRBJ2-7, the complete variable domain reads DAGVTQSPTHLIKTRGQQVTLRCSPKSGHDTVSWYQQALGQGPQFIFQYYEEEERQRGNFPDRFSGHQFPNYSSELNVNALLLGDSALYLCASSLDISYEQYFGPGTRLTVT.

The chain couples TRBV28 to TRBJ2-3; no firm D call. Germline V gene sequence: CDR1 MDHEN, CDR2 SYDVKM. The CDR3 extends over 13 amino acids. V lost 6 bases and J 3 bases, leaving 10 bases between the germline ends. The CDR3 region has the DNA TGTGCCAGCAGCTCCGACTCTACAGATACGCAGTATTTT. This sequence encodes CASSSDSTDTQYF.

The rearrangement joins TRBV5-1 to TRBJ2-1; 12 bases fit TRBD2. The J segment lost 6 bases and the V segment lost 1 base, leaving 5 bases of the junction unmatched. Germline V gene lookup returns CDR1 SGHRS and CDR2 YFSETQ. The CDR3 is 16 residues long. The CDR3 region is CASSLLLAGGGNEQFF. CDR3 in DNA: TGCGCCAGCAGCTTGCTACTAGCGGGAGGAGGCAATGAGCAGTTCTTC.

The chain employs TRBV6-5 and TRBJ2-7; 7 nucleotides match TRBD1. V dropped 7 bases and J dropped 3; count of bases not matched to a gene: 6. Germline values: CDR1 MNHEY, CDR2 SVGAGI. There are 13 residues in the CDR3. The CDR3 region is CASTRGTNYEQYF. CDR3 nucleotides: TGTGCCAGCACCAGGGGGACAAACTACGAGCAGTACTTC.

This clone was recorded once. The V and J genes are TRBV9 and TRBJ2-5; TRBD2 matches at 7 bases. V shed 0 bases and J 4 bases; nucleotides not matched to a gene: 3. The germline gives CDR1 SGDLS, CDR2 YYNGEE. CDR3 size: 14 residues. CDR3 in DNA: TGTGCCAGCAGCGTAGATTGGGGGGGAGAGACCCAGTACTTC. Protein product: CASSVDWGGETQYF.

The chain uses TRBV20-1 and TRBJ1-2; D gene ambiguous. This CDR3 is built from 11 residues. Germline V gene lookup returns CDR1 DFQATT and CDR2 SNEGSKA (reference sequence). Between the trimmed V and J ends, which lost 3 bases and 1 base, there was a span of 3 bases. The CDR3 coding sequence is TGCAGTGCTAGGGATAACTATGGCTACACCTTC. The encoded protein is CSARDNYGYTF.

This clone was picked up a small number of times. CDR3 in amino acids: CASSGTGQRGQPQHF. CDR3 nucleotide sequence: TGTGCCAGCAGCGGGACCGGACAGAGAGGTCAGCCCCAGCATTTT. The chain couples TRBV5-6 to TRBJ1-5; tentatively, D is TRBD1 (6 bases). This CDR3 comprises 15 residues. Germline CDR1 reads SGHDT; CDR2 reads YYEEEE. Trimming left V 4 bases short and J 6 bases short, with 17 bases between.

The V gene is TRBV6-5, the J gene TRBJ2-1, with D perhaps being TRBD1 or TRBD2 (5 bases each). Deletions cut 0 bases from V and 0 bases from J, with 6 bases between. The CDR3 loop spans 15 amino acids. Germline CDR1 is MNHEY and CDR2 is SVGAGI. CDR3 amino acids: CASSYSGVSYNEQFF. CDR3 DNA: TGTGCCAGCAGTTACTCGGGGGTCTCCTACAATGAGCAGTTCTTC.

The CDR3 region has the DNA TGTGCCAGCAGCTTATCCCCACAGGGGTCCATGAACACTGAAGCTTTCTTT. This codes for CASSLSPQGSMNTEAFF. The V gene is TRBV7-3, the J gene TRBJ1-1; the match to TRBD1 covers 7 bases. J lost 0 bases, V lost 2 bases, and 9 bases had no gene match. Germline V gene lookup returns CDR1 SGHTA and CDR2 FQGTGA. This CDR3 has 17 amino acids.

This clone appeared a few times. CDR3 sequence: CASSLLARGTGELFF. The CDR3 bases are TGTGCCAGCAGCTTGTTGGCTAGAGGCACCGGGGAGCTGTTTTTT. V usage is TRBV7-9 and J usage is TRBJ2-2; D unresolved. CDR1 is SEHNR, CDR2 FQNEAQ, per germline (reference sequence). The CDR3 extends over 15 amino acids. Trimming removed 3 bases from V and 4 bases from J, with 12 bases in between. Full variable domain (remainder filled in from reference TRBV7-9 and TRBJ2-2): DTGVSQNPRHKITKRGQNVTFRCDPISEHNRLYWYRQTLGQGPEFLTYFQNEAQLEKSRLLSDRFSAERPKGSFSTLEIQRTEQGDSAMYLCASSLLARGTGELFFGEGSRLTVL.

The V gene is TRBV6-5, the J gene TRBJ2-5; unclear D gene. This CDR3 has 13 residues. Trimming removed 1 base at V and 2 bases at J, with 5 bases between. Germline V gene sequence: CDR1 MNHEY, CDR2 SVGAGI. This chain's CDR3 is CASSYLGQETQYF. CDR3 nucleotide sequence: TGTGCCAGCAGTTACTTGGGGCAAGAGACCCAGTACTTC.

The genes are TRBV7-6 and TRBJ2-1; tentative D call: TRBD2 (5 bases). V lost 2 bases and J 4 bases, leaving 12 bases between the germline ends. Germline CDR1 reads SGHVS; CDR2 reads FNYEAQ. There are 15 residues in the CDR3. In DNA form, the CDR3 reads TGTGCCAGCAGCTTATGGCCTAGCACATACAATGAGCAGTTCTTC. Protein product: CASSLWPSTYNEQFF.

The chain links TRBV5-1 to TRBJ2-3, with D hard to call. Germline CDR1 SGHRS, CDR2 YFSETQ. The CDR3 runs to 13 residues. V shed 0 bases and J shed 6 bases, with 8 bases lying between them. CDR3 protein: CASSLVEGDTQYF. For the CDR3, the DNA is TGCGCCAGCAGCTTGGTCGAAGGGGATACGCAGTATTTT. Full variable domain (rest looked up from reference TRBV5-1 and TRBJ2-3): KAGVTQTPRYLIKTRGQQVTLSCSPISGHRSVSWYQQTPGQGLQFLFEYFSETQRNKGNFPGRFSGRQFSNSRSEMNVSTLELGDSALYLCASSLVEGDTQYFGPGTRLTVL.

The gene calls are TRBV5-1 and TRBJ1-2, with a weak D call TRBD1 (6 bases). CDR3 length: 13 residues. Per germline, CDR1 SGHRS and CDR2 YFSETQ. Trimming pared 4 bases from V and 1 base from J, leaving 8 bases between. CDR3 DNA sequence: TGCGCCAGCAGCCTACAGGGTAACTATGGCTACACCTTC. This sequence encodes CASSLQGNYGYTF.

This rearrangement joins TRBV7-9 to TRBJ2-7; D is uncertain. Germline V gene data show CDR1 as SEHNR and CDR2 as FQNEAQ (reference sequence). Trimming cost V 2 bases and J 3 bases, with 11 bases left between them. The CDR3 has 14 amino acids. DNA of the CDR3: TGTGCCAGCAGCTTATTTCCTCTGGGCTACGAGCAGTACTTC. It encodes CASSLFPLGYEQYF. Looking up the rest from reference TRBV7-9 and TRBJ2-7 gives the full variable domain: DTGVSQNPRHKITKRGQNVTFRCDPISEHNRLYWYRQTLGQGPEFLTYFQNEAQLEKSRLLSDRFSAERPKGSFSTLEIQRTEQGDSAMYLCASSLFPLGYEQYFGPGTRLTVT.

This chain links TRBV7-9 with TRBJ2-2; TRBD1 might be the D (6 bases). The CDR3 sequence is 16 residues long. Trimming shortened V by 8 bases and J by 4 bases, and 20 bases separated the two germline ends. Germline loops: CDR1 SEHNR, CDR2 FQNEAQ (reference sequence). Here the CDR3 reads CASSWAGAHGTGELFF. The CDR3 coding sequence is TGTGCCAGCTCCTGGGCAGGGGCCCACGGCACCGGGGAGCTGTTTTTT.